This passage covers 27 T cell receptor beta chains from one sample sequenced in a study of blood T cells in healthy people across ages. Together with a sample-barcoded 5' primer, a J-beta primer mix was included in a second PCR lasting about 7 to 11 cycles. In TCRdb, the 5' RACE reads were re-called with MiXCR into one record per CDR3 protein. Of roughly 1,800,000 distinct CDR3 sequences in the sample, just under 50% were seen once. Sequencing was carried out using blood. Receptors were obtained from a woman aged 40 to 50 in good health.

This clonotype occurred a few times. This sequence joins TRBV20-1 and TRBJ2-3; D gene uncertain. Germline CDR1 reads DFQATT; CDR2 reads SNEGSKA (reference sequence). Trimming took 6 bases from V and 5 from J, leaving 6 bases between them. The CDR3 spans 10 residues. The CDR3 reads CSALEDTQYF. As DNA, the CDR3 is TGCAGTGCCCTCGAAGATACGCAGTATTTT.

CDR3 sequence: CSAWDKLYNEQFF. In nucleotides, the CDR3 is TGCAGTGCCTGGGACAAACTCTACAATGAGCAGTTCTTC. This chain joins TRBV20-1 and TRBJ2-1; a weak D match, TRBD1 (6 bases). The CDR3 contains 13 residues. Deletions cut 6 bases from V and 3 bases from J, with 12 bases between. CDR1 and CDR2 from the germline V gene are DFQATT and SNEGSKA (reference sequence).

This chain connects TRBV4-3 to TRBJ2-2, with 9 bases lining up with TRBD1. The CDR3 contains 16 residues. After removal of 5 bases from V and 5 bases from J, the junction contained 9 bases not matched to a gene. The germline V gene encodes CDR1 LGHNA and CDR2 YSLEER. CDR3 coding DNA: TGCGCCAGCAGCATACGGACAGGGGCAACGACCGGGGAGCTGTTTTTT. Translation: CASSIRTGATTGELFF.

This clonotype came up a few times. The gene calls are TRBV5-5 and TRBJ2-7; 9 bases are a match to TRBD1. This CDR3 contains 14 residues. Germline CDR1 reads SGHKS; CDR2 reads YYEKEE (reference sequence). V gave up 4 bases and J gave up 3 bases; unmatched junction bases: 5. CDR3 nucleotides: TGTGCCAGCAGCGTGGACAGGGGATACTACGAGCAGTACTTC. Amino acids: CASSVDRGYYEQYF. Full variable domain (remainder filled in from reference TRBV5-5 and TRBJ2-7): DAGVTQSPTHLIKTRGQQVTLRCSPISGHKSVSWYQQVLGQGPQFIFQYYEKEERGRGNFPDRFSARQFPNYSSELNVNALLLGDSALYLCASSVDRGYYEQYFGPGTRLTVT.

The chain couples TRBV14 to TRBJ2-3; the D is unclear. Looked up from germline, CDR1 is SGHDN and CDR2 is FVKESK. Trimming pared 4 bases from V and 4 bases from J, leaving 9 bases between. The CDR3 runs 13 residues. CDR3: CASSLIFPDTQYF. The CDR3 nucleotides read TGTGCCAGCAGCCTAATTTTCCCAGATACGCAGTATTTT.

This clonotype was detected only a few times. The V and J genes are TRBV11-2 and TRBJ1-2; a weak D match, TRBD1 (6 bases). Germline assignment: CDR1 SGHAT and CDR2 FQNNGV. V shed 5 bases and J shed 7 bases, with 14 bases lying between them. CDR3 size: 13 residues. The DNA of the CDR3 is TGTGCCAGCAGCCCTAACAGGGACCGTGGCTACACCTTC. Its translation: CASSPNRDRGYTF.

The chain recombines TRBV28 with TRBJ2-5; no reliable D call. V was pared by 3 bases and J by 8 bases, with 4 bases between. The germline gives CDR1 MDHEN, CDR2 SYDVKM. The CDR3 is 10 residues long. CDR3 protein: CASSLTTQYF. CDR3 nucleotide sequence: TGTGCCAGCAGTTTGACAACCCAGTACTTC.

This chain's CDR3 is CASTQDRGRGGYTF. The CDR3 DNA is TGTGCCAGCACCCAGGACAGGGGGCGAGGGGGCTACACCTTC. This chain joins TRBV13 and TRBJ1-2, with 11 bases aligning to TRBD1. Trimming at V came to 7 bases and at J to 8 bases, leaving 9 bases not matched to a gene. CDR3 size: 14 residues. The V gene's germline CDR1 is PRHDT and CDR2 FYEKMQ (reference sequence).

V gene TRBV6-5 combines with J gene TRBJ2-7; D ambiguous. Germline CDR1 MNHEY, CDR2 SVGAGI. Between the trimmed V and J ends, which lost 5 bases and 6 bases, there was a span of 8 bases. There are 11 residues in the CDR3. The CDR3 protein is CASSRGCEQYF. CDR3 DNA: TGTGCCAGCAGTAGAGGTTGCGAGCAGTACTTC.

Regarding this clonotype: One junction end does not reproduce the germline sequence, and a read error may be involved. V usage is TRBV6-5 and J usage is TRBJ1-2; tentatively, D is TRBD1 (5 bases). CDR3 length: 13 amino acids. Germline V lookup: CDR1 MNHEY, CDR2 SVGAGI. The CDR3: CVSSPQGVSGYTF. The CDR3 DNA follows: TGTGTCAGCAGTCCACAAGGGGTATCGGGCTACACCTTC.

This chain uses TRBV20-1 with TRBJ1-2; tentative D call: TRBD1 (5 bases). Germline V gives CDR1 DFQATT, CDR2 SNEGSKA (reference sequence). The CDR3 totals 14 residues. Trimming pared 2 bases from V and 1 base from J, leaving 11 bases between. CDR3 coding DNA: TGCAGTGCTAGAAGGACACTCTATAACTATGGCTACACCTTC. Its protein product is CSARRTLYNYGYTF.

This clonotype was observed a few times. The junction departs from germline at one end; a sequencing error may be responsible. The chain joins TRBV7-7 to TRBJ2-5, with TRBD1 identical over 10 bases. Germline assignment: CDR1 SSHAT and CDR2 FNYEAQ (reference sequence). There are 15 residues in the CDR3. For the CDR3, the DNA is TGTGCTAGCAGCTTAGCGGGACAGGGGACGGAGACCCAGTACTTC. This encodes CASSLAGQGTETQYF.

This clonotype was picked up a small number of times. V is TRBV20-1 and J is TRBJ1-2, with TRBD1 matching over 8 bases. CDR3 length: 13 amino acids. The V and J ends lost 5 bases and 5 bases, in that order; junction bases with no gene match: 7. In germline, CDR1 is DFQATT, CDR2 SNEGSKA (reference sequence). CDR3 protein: CSAPTGVDYGYTF. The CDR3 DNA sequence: TGCAGTGCTCCGACAGGGGTGGATTATGGCTACACCTTC.

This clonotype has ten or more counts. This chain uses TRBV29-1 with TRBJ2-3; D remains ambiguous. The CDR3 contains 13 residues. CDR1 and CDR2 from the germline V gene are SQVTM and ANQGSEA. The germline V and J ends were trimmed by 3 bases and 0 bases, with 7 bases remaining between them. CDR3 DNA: TGCAGCGTTGACGACGGTAGCACAGATACGCAGTATTTT. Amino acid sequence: CSVDDGSTDTQYF.

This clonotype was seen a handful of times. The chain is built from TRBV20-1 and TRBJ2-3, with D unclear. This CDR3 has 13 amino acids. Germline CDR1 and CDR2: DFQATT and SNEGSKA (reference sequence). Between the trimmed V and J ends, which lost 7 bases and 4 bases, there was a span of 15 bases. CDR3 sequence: CSGVRGIADTQYF. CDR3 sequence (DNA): TGCAGTGGAGTTCGAGGTATAGCAGATACGCAGTATTTT.

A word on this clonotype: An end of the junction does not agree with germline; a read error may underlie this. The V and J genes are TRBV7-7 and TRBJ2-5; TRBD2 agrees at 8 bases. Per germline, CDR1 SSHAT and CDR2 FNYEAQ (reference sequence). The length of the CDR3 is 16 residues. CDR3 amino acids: CASSPRWVAGTETQYF. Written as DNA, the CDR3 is TGTGCTAGCAGCCCCCGATGGGTAGCGGGGACAGAGACCCAGTACTTC.

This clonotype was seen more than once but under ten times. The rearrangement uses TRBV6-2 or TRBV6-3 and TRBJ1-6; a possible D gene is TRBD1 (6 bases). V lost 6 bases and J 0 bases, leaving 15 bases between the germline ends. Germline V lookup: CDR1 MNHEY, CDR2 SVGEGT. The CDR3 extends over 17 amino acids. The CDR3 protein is CASRPGQQSSYNSPLHF. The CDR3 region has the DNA TGTGCCAGCAGGCCTGGACAGCAGAGCTCCTATAATTCACCCCTCCACTTT.

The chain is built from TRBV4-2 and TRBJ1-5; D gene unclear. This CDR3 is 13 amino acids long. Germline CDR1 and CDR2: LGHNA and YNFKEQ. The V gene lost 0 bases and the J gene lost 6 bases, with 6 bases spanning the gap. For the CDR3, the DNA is TGTGCCAGCAGCCAAGATAATAGTCAGCCCCAGCATTTT. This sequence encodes CASSQDNSQPQHF.

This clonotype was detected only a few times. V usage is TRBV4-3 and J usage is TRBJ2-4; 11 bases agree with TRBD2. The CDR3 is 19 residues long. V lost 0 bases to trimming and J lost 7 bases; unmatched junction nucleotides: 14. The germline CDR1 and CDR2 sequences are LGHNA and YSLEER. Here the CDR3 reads CASSQDLVIAGGPSNIQYF. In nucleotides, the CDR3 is TGCGCCAGCAGCCAAGATTTGGTAATAGCGGGGGGGCCATCGAACATTCAGTACTTC.

The CDR3 DNA sequence: TGTGCCAGCAGAAACGCCGGGCCCTACAATGAGCAGTTCTTC. It yields the protein CASRNAGPYNEQFF. This chain joins TRBV6-1 and TRBJ2-1; no firm D call. Germline CDR1 reads MNHNS; CDR2 reads SASEGT. There are 14 residues in the CDR3. The V and J ends lost 6 bases and 2 bases respectively, with 11 bases between them.

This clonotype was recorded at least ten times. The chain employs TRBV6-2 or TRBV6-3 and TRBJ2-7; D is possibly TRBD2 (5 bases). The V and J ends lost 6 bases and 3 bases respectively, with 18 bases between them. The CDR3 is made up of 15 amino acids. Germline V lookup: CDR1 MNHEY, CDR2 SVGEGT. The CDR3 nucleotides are TGTGCCAGCAGCCTCCAGGACCCCGGGATCTACGAGCAGTACTTC. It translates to CASSLQDPGIYEQYF.

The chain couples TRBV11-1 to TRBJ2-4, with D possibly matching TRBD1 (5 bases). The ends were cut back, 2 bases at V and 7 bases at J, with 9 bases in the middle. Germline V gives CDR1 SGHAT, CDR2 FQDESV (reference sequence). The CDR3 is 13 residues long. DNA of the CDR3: TGTGCCAGCAGCTTACAACAGGATAACATTCAGTACTTC. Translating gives CASSLQQDNIQYF.

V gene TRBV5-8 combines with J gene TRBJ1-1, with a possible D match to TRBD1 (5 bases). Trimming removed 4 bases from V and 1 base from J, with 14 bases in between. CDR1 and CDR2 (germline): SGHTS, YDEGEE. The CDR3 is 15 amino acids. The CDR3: CASSRKDRRNTEAFF. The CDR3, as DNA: TGTGCCAGCAGCCGAAAAGACAGAAGGAACACTGAAGCTTTCTTT.

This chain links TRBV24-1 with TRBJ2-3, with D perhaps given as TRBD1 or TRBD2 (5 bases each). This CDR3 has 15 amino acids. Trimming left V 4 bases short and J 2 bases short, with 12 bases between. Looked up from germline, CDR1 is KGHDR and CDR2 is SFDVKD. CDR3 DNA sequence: TGTGCCACCAGTGACCCGGGACCATTCACAGATACGCAGTATTTT. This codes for CATSDPGPFTDTQYF.

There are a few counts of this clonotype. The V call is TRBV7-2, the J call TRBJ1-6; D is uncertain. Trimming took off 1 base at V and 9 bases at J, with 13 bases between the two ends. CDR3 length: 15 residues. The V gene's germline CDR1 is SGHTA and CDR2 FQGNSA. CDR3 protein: CASSLVVGVSSPLHF. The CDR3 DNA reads TGTGCCAGCAGCTTAGTAGTCGGGGTCAGTTCACCCCTCCACTTT. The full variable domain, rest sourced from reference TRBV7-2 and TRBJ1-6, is GAGVSQSPSNKVTEKGKDVELRCDPISGHTALYWYRQSLGQGLEFLIYFQGNSAPDKSGLPSDRFSAERTGGSVSTLTIQRTQQEDSAVYLCASSLVVGVSSPLHFGNGTRLTVT.

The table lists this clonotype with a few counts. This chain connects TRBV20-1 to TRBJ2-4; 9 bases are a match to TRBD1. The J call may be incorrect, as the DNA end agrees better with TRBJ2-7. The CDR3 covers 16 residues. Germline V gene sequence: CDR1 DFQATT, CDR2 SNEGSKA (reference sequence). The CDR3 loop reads CSARVSGQGIPYEQYF. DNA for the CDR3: TGCAGTGCTAGAGTCTCCGGACAGGGGATCCCCTACGAGCAGTACTTC.

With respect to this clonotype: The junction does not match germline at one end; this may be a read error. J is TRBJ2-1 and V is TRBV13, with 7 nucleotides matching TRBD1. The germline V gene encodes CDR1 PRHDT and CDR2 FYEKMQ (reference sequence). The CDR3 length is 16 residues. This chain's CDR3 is CASSAPTGLEYDEQFF. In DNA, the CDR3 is TGTGCCAGCAGCGCTCCGACAGGGCTAGAGTACGATGAGCAGTTTTTC.